Only one count was recorded for the clone carrying this TCR beta chain. Its antigen is unidentified. The sample is drawn from a study of TIL therapy for anti-PD-1-resistant metastatic lung cancer. The time point denotes: pre-treatment sample, taken before nivolumab and TIL therapy. The libraries were made with immunoSEQ v3. Repertoires were generated with immunoSEQ multiplex PCR, while TCRdb's copy carries only in-frame clones and drops some. Of about 52,000 clones listed, 79% are singletons. This CDR3 contains 15 residues. V trimming: 5 bases; J trimming: 6 bases; junction bases outside the gene matches: 10. CDR1 and CDR2 (germline): SGHAT, FQNNGV. Findings and limits, study-wide: After infusion, TIL clonotypes partly replaced peripheral T cells and declined over months.

Sequences were derived from blood, sampled at baseline. V and J are TRBV11-2 and TRBJ2-5, with 9 bases fitting TRBD2. This TCR came from a woman aged 30 to 85 with non-small cell lung cancer. CDR3 in DNA: TGTGCCAGCAGCCCCCCGGGACTAGCCGTGAAGACCCAGTACTTC. Residues: CASSPPGLAVKTQYF.